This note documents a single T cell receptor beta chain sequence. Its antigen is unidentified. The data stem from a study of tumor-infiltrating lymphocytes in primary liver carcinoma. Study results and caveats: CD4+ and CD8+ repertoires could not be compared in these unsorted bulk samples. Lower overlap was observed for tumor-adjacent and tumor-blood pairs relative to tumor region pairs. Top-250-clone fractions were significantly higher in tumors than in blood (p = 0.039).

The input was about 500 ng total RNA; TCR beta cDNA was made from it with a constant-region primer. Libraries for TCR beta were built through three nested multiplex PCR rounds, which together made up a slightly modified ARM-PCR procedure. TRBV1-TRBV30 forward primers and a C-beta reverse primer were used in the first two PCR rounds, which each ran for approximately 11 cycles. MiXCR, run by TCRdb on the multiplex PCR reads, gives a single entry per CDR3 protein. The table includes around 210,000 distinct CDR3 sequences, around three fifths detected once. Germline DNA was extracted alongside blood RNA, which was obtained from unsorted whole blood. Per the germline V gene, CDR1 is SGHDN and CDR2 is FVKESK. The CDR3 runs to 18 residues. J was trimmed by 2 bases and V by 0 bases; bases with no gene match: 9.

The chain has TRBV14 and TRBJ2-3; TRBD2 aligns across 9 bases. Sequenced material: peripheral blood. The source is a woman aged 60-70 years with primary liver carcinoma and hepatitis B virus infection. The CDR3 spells CASSQDRVAGVSTDTQYF. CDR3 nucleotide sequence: TGTGCCAGCAGCCAAGATCGAGTAGCGGGAGTGTCCACAGATACGCAGTATTTT.